This entry features one T cell receptor beta chain sequence. This specimen comes from a study of cytomegalovirus exposure and HLA in healthy donors. V was shortened by 1 base and J by 2 bases, with 13 bases between the two germline ends. Germline assignment: CDR1 SGHDT and CDR2 YYEEEE. This CDR3 comprises 16 residues. In the PCR, 60 Vbeta and 13 Jbeta primers were used. Profiling relied on immunoSEQ multiplex PCR, and the TCRdb table lists in-frame clones only, not all of them. The sample table sets out approximately 50,000 clones. The sample was PBMCs. The chain is built from TRBV5-6 and TRBJ1-5; D remains unclear. This TCR was recovered from a man aged 18 to 35 in good health and CMV-seropositive. CDR3 sequence: CASSLFVPRGNQPQHF. DNA for the CDR3: TGTGCCAGCAGCTTGTTCGTCCCCCGGGGCAATCAGCCCCAGCATTTT. Filled out from reference TRBV5-6 and TRBJ1-5, the complete variable domain reads DAGVTQSPTHLIKTRGQQVTLRCSPKSGHDTVSWYQQALGQGPQFIFQYYEEEERQRGNFPDRFSGHQFPNYSSELNVNALLLGDSALYLCASSLFVPRGNQPQHFGDGTRLSIL.